The 13 T cell receptor beta chains below were found in one sample sequenced in a study of tumor and adjacent non-tumor tissue in lung cancer. The template was RNA from unsorted bulk tissue. A modified ARM-PCR protocol with three rounds of nested PCR amplified TCRbeta. TCRdb analysed the multiplex PCR reads with MiXCR anew, one entry per CDR3 protein. This table holds 60,000 to 85,000 distinct CDR3 sequences, roughly 80% found once. The sample was lung tumor tissue. Receptor source: a woman in her fifties or sixties with non-small cell lung cancer.

A remark on this clonotype: One end of the junction varies from germline; a read error may be responsible. The chain is built from TRBV20-1 and TRBJ2-7; perhaps D is TRBD1 or TRBD2 (5 bases each). From germline, CDR1 is DFQATT and CDR2 SNEGSKA (reference sequence). The CDR3 length is 15 residues. The CDR3 protein is CSPRDLRDASPEQYF. The CDR3, as DNA: TGCAGTCCTAGAGATCTCCGGGACGCCTCCCCCGAACAGTACTTC.

As to this clonotype: An end of the junction does not agree with germline; a read error may underlie this. The chain couples TRBV6-1 to TRBJ2-5, with TRBD2 identical over 9 bases. Germline CDR1 reads MNHNS; CDR2 reads SASEGT. The length of the CDR3 is 16 residues. The CDR3 nucleotides read TGTGCCAGCAGTGATGCCGGCGGGGGGGTGCAAGAGACTCAGTACTTC. The encoded protein is CASSDAGGGVQETQYF.

The chain employs TRBV4-1 and TRBJ2-5, with D unresolved. The V and J ends lost 10 bases and 2 bases respectively, with 17 bases between them. The CDR3 is 14 amino acids. Germline assignment: CDR1 MGHRA and CDR2 YSYEKL. For the CDR3, the DNA is TGCGCCATCCGTCAAGAAGGGCTACAAGAGACCCAGTACTTC. This sequence encodes CAIRQEGLQETQYF.

With regard to this clonotype: At one end the junction does not follow the germline gene, possibly because of a read error. The chain couples TRBV11-2 to TRBJ2-7, with D hard to call. The V gene's germline CDR1 is SGHAT and CDR2 FQNNGV. The CDR3 is 14 residues long. CDR3 bases: TGTGCCAACAGCCAGTCGTCGGTTTCTTACGACCAGTACTTC. This gives the protein CANSQSSVSYDQYF.

This chain uses TRBV12-3 or TRBV12-4 with TRBJ2-7; TRBD1 might be the D (6 bases). This CDR3 contains 13 residues. DNA of the CDR3: TGTGGCAGCAGAACAGGGAATCAGGGCGAGCAGTACGTC. Its translation: CGSRTGNQGEQYV.

This clonotype occurred once. Germline is not matched at one junction end, which may reflect a read error. V usage is TRBV20-1 and J usage is TRBJ1-6; 7 nucleotides agree with TRBD1. Germline assignment: CDR1 DFQATT and CDR2 SNEGSKA (reference sequence). The CDR3 loop spans 16 amino acids. The CDR3 DNA reads as TGCGGTGCTAGAGATCAGAGGACAGGACGGAGTTCACCCCTCCACTTT. This translates into CGARDQRTGRSSPLHF.

A remark on this clonotype: One junction end disagrees with the germline gene, perhaps due to a read error. The J gene is TRBJ2-7, the V gene TRBV6-2 or TRBV6-3; D not resolved. Germline V gene lookup returns CDR1 MNHEY and CDR2 SVGEGT. This CDR3 region has 15 residues. CDR3 residues: CTSRTIGSNRVEQYF. In DNA form, the CDR3 reads TGTACCAGCAGAACCATTGGGTCCAATCGTGTGGAGCAGTACTTC.

Turning to this clonotype: Compared with germline, one end of the junction differs, possibly owing to a read error. This chain uses TRBV20-1 with TRBJ2-3; tentatively, D is TRBD1 (5 bases). From germline, CDR1 is DFQATT and CDR2 SNEGSKA (reference sequence). CDR3 size: 15 residues. CDR3 coding DNA: TGCAGTGCTAGAGATCCAGGACAAGTCAGAGATAAGCAGTATTTT. Its translation is CSARDPGQVRDKQYF.

This chain links TRBV20-1 with TRBJ1-4, with 7 bases aligning to TRBD1. The CDR3 runs to 12 residues. Germline CDR1 and CDR2: DFQATT and SNEGSKA (reference sequence). The V and J ends lost 6 bases and 14 bases, in that order; junction bases with no gene match: 12. The CDR3 loop reads CSAGQGGFTLFF. CDR3 nucleotide sequence: TGCAGTGCCGGGCAGGGGGGCTTCACCCTGTTTTTT.

On this clonotype: One end of the junction does not line up with germline, which may come from a read error. The rearrangement uses TRBV29-1 and TRBJ1-2; D remains ambiguous. The germline V gene encodes CDR1 SQVTM and CDR2 ANQGSEA. The CDR3 consists of 12 residues. The CDR3 coding sequence is TGCAACGTTGGGCGGGCAAAGTATGGCTACACCTTC. It encodes CNVGRAKYGYTF.

The chain joins TRBV20-1 to TRBJ2-1; 7 bases align to TRBD2. The CDR3 loop spans 15 amino acids. V lost 1 base, J lost 2 bases, and 5 bases stayed unmatched. CDR1 is DFQATT, CDR2 SNEGSKA, per germline (reference sequence). DNA for the CDR3: TGCAGTGCTAGAGTAACTAGCGAGACCTACAATGAGCAGTTCTTC. Protein product: CSARVTSETYNEQFF.

To note about this clonotype: The CDR3 end shows no conserved phenylalanine or tryptophan, and so a read error is likely. The chain has TRBV6-1 and TRBJ2-5; 7 positions match TRBD2. Germline V CDR1 and CDR2: MNHNS, SASEGT. V was clipped by 4 bases and J by 6 bases; unmatched bases: 20. The CDR3 is 18 residues long. CDR3 loop: CASSGGGGILGSWKTQYL. The CDR3 DNA follows: TGTGCCAGCAGTGGGGGCGGGGGTATTTTGGGGAGTTGGAAGACCCAGTACTTA.

Note on this clonotype: An end of the junction differs from the germline gene, which may be a read error. J is TRBJ2-1 and V is TRBV20-1; 9 positions match TRBD2. Germline V CDR1 and CDR2: DFQATT, SNEGSKA (reference sequence). The CDR3 extends over 15 amino acids. This CDR3 is CSTRVLAGTSNEQFF. The CDR3 DNA reads TGCAGTACTAGAGTCCTAGCGGGAACCTCCAATGAGCAGTTCTTC.